The 24 T cell receptor beta chains below come from one sample, sequenced in a study of cytomegalovirus exposure and HLA in healthy donors. Primers included in the PCR were 60 Vbeta and 13 Jbeta primers. The protocol was immunoSEQ multiplex PCR, while the TCRdb copy is restricted to in-frame clones and leaves out a portion. The sample shows 150,000 to 200,000 clones, 82% of them seen only once. Sequenced sample: PBMCs. The receptors shown here come from a boy younger than 10 in good health and CMV-seronegative.

The rearrangement links TRBV16 to TRBJ1-1; D perhaps matches TRBD1 (5 bases). Trimming stripped 3 bases from V and 0 bases from J, with 14 bases between. CDR3 length: 16 residues. CDR1 is KGHSY and CDR2 is FQNENV in the germline V gene. The CDR3 loop reads CASSQGGLAMNTEAFF. CDR3 nucleotide sequence: TGTGCCAGCAGCCAGGGGGGGTTGGCTATGAACACTGAAGCTTTCTTT.

This clone was detected once. This sequence joins TRBV7-2 and TRBJ1-2; 8 positions agree with TRBD1. The germline CDR1 and CDR2 sequences are SGHTA and FQGNSA. The CDR3 sequence is 12 residues long. J was trimmed by 8 bases and V by 5 bases; bases with no gene match: 4. CDR3 sequence: CASSLQGDGYTF. The DNA of the CDR3 is TGTGCCAGCAGCCTACAGGGGGACGGCTACACCTTC. Variable domain in full (rest from reference TRBV7-2 and TRBJ1-2): GAGVSQSPSNKVTEKGKDVELRCDPISGHTALYWYRQSLGQGLEFLIYFQGNSAPDKSGLPSDRFSAERTGGSVSTLTIQRTQQEDSAVYLCASSLQGDGYTFGSGTRLTVV.

This chain connects TRBV28 to TRBJ1-2, with no clear D. V lost 6 bases to trimming and J lost 8 bases, with 22 bases between them. CDR1 is MDHEN, CDR2 SYDVKM, per germline. This CDR3 has 15 amino acids. The CDR3 is CASSALGTYTMGYTF. CDR3 coding DNA: TGTGCCAGCAGCGCCCTAGGAACGTATACTATGGGCTACACCTTC.

V is TRBV28 and J is TRBJ1-1; 8 bases match TRBD1. The CDR3 contains 15 residues. Germline trimming cut 1 base from V and 4 bases from J; bases unmatched to any gene: 5. Germline V gene sequence: CDR1 MDHEN, CDR2 SYDVKM. CDR3 in DNA: TGTGCCAGCAGTTTATTCGGACAGGGAGTCACTGAAGCTTTCTTT. As protein: CASSLFGQGVTEAFF.

This clone was seen just once. The junction does not match germline at one end; this may be a read error. This chain links TRBV7-9 with TRBJ1-3; D might be TRBD1 (5 bases). The germline V gene encodes CDR1 SEHNR and CDR2 FQNEAQ (reference sequence). The CDR3 loop spans 11 amino acids. CDR3 loop: CASSLLQATDF. The CDR3 DNA follows: TGTGCCAGCAGCTTGCTACAGGCGACAGATTTT.

This chain joins TRBV5-1 and TRBJ1-2; D perhaps matches TRBD1 (5 bases). Germline V gene lookup returns CDR1 SGHRS and CDR2 YFSETQ. CDR3 length equals 14 residues. V shed 1 base and J shed 4 bases, with 11 bases lying between them. The CDR3 DNA sequence: TGCGCCAGCAGCTTGTCCGGCGGGGCCTATGGCTACACCTTC. Residues: CASSLSGGAYGYTF.

The chain uses TRBV6-1 and TRBJ2-4, with D uncertain. Germline assignment: CDR1 MNHNS and CDR2 SASEGT. CDR3 size: 14 residues. The V and J ends lost 7 bases and 1 base respectively, with 11 bases between them. CDR3: CASMRGVAKNIQYF. DNA for the CDR3: TGTGCCAGCATGCGCGGAGTGGCCAAAAACATTCAGTACTTC.

This sequence joins TRBV21-1 and TRBJ1-2. TRBV21-1 is classified as a pseudogene. This CDR3 has 13 residues. The CDR3 DNA is TGTGCCGGCCTCCCTCGGGGATATCTCGGCTACACCTTC. Translation gives CAGLPRGYLGYTF.

Only one count was recorded for this clone. V usage is TRBV7-3 and J usage is TRBJ2-3, with D possibly matching TRBD2 (5 bases). The CDR3 contains 15 residues. The ends were cut back, 5 bases at V and 4 bases at J, with 16 bases in the middle. From germline, CDR1 is SGHTA and CDR2 FQGTGA. Written as DNA, the CDR3 is TGTGCCAGCAGCCGAGGGTACGGGGTATCAGATACGCAGTATTTT. It translates to CASSRGYGVSDTQYF.

This clone was seen once. The gene calls are TRBV6-1 and TRBJ1-5; D ambiguous. The CDR3 loop spans 13 amino acids. Germline V gene lookup returns CDR1 MNHNS and CDR2 SASEGT. The germline V and J ends were trimmed by 3 bases and 5 bases, with 8 bases remaining between them. The CDR3 protein is CASSEGGYQPQHF. Here the CDR3 DNA reads TGTGCCAGCAGTGAGGGCGGGTATCAGCCCCAGCATTTT.

The V gene is TRBV27, the J gene TRBJ2-1; possible D gene TRBD2, 7 bases. The ends were cut back, 5 bases at V and 9 bases at J, with 20 bases in the middle. The CDR3 extends over 15 amino acids. Germline V gives CDR1 MNHEY, CDR2 SMNVEV (reference sequence). CDR3 coding DNA: TGTGCCAGCAGTCGGGGGGCCCCCGGGTTGGGTGAGCAGTTCTTC. Protein: CASSRGAPGLGEQFF.

J is TRBJ1-5 and V is TRBV7-2; D possibly corresponds to TRBD1 (6 bases). Trimming left V 2 bases short and J 9 bases short, with 11 bases between. This CDR3 contains 13 residues. The germline CDR1 and CDR2 sequences are SGHTA and FQGNSA. CDR3 coding DNA: TGTGCCAGCAGCTTAAACAGGGTGGGGCCCCAGCATTTT. Amino acid sequence: CASSLNRVGPQHF.

V and J are TRBV6-5 and TRBJ2-5; 9 positions match TRBD2. From germline, CDR1 is MNHEY and CDR2 SVGAGI. The CDR3 extends over 13 amino acids. Trimming removed 5 bases from V and 7 bases from J; junction bases left unmatched: 5. The CDR3 nucleotides read TGTGCCAGCAGTATAAAGCGGGGGGCGACCCAGTACTTC. Protein: CASSIKRGATQYF.

The table lists this clone with a count of one. The chain uses TRBV11-2 and TRBJ2-1, with D possibly matching TRBD2 (6 bases). Between the trimmed V and J ends, which lost 3 bases and 4 bases, there was a span of 13 bases. The CDR3 totals 15 residues. The germline V gene encodes CDR1 SGHAT and CDR2 FQNNGV. The CDR3 DNA reads TGTGCCAGCAGCTTGGAGGGGTCCTTTTACAATGAGCAGTTCTTC. This translates into CASSLEGSFYNEQFF.

This chain uses TRBV13 with TRBJ1-1, with 7 bases aligning to TRBD1. Germline CDR1 and CDR2: PRHDT and FYEKMQ (reference sequence). V lost 5 bases to trimming and J lost 5 bases; unmatched junction nucleotides: 11. The CDR3 extends over 15 amino acids. CDR3 nucleotide sequence: TGTGCCAGCAGCGCCCGACAGGGAGTAGGGACTGAAGCTTTCTTT. It codes for CASSARQGVGTEAFF.

The chain recombines TRBV19 with TRBJ1-2, with 9 bases fitting TRBD1. This CDR3 is built from 18 residues. Per germline, CDR1 LNHDA and CDR2 SQIVND (reference sequence). V was clipped by 4 bases and J by 5 bases; unmatched bases: 17. The CDR3 nucleotides read TGTGCCAGTAGTACCTCCTTGACAGGGGGTGCTCGTGGGTATGGCTACACCTTC. This sequence encodes CASSTSLTGGARGYGYTF.

The rearrangement links TRBV7-2 to TRBJ2-7; perhaps TRBD1 as D (6 bases). The CDR3 loop spans 14 amino acids. Trimming took off 4 bases at V and 1 base at J, with 11 bases between the two ends. Germline assignment: CDR1 SGHTA and CDR2 FQGNSA. The CDR3 sequence: CASSSQTGSYEQYF. The CDR3 coding sequence is TGTGCCAGCAGCTCCCAGACAGGTTCCTACGAGCAGTACTTC.

The V and J genes are TRBV5-4 and TRBJ2-7, with 7 bases lining up with TRBD1. The germline gives CDR1 SGHNT, CDR2 YYREEE (reference sequence). V trimming: 5 bases; J trimming: 4 bases; junction bases outside the gene matches: 12. CDR3 length equals 15 residues. CDR3 region: CASSSDRSVLYEQYF. DNA for the CDR3: TGTGCCAGCAGTTCGGACAGGTCCGTCCTATACGAGCAGTACTTC. The full variable domain, with the rest looked up from reference TRBV5-4 and TRBJ2-7, is ETGVTQSPTHLIKTRGQQVTLRCSSQSGHNTVSWYQQALGQGPQFIFQYYREEENGRGNFPPRFSGLQFPNYSSELNVNALELDDSALYLCASSSDRSVLYEQYFGPGTRLTVT.

The V and J genes are TRBV7-2 and TRBJ2-3; 7 nucleotides line up with TRBD1. Germline V gives CDR1 SGHTA, CDR2 FQGNSA. With 5 bases clipped from V and 5 bases from J, the junction kept 7 bases outside the gene matches. This CDR3 is built from 14 residues. CDR3 region: CASSQDRARDTQYF. CDR3 DNA sequence: TGTGCCAGCAGCCAAGACAGGGCGAGAGATACGCAGTATTTT.

Points on this clone: A junction end diverges from the germline sequence, so it may reflect a read error. The chain joins TRBV11-2 to TRBJ2-7; tentative D call: TRBD1 (6 bases). This CDR3 is built from 12 residues. Germline assignment: CDR1 SGHAT and CDR2 FQNNGV. This CDR3 reads CASSPTARGPLF. The DNA for the CDR3 is TGTGCCAGCAGCCCCACCGCCAGGGGCCCCCTTTTC.

This chain links TRBV30 with TRBJ1-1; the match to TRBD1 covers 8 bases. The ends lost 2 bases at V and 4 bases at J; junction bases unmatched: 3. The CDR3 extends over 13 amino acids. Germline CDR1 and CDR2: GTSNPN and SVGIG (reference sequence). CDR3 nucleotides: TGTGCCTGGAGTCAGGGGGCGAGCACTGAAGCTTTCTTT. This gives the protein CAWSQGASTEAFF.

The sample holds one count of this clone. The junction departs from germline at one end; a sequencing error may be responsible. The chain carries TRBV7-2 and TRBJ1-2, with D uncertain. From germline, CDR1 is SGHTA and CDR2 FQGNSA. The CDR3 length is 14 residues. In DNA, the CDR3 is TGTGCCAGCAGCTTAGGAGGCGTTTTCGTGGACTCACGCTTC. Protein: CASSLGGVFVDSRF.

V gene TRBV18 combines with J gene TRBJ1-3; D is ambiguous. CDR3 length equals 14 residues. Germline CDR1 is KGHSH and CDR2 is LQKENI. V was clipped by 2 bases and J by 4 bases, with 9 bases between them. This chain's CDR3 is CASSPSQQGNTIYF. The CDR3 nucleotides are TGTGCCAGCTCACCAAGCCAACAGGGAAACACCATATATTTT.

V and J are TRBV18 and TRBJ1-6; 9 bases are a match to TRBD1. Trimming at V came to 2 bases and at J to 9 bases, leaving 17 bases not matched to a gene. In germline, CDR1 is KGHSH, CDR2 LQKENI. The CDR3 is 19 amino acids. The CDR3 coding sequence is TGTGCCAGCTCACCATCGTTTTTGCCGGGACAGGGCTTGAGTTCACCCCTCCACTTT. Protein sequence: CASSPSFLPGQGLSSPLHF.